This TCR beta chain was identified during a study of Graves' ophthalmopathy and Graves' hyperthyroidism. From germline, CDR1 is KGHSH and CDR2 LQKENI. The length of the CDR3 is 14 residues. Trimming stripped 2 bases from V and 4 bases from J, with 11 bases between. Amplification of the TCR beta CDR3 regions used RNA transcripts (as template). The library came from an HTBI-primed first-round RT-PCR and a second-round multiplex PCR. MiXCR was run by TCRdb on the multiplex PCR reads, yielding one entry per CDR3 protein. The data contain over 500,000 distinct CDR3 sequences, about 20% of them singletons. No ophthalmopathy within 18 months of follow-up signified stable hyperthyroidism. The sample holds many counts of this clonotype.

The chain employs TRBV18 and TRBJ2-5; D is unclear. What was sequenced was peripheral blood. The source of this sequence is a woman aged 18 to 35 with stable Graves' hyperthyroidism. Some clones in this sample may be carry-over from other donors' samples. CDR3 residues: CASSPSSRAETQYF. In DNA, the CDR3 is TGTGCCAGCTCACCATCGTCCAGAGCAGAGACCCAGTACTTC.